Each of the 24 T cell receptor beta chains below was sequenced from the same sample in a study of blood T cells in healthy people across ages. A second PCR of 7 to 11 cycles used a sample-barcoded 5' primer and a J-beta primer mix. TCRdb called the 5' RACE reads again in MiXCR, with one record for every CDR3 protein. The sample includes about 1,500,000 distinct CDR3 sequences, roughly 27% seen only once; the top ten take roughly 8%. What was sequenced was blood. The source is a woman aged 30 to 39 in good health.

A remark on this clonotype: A much more abundant neighbour one base away suggests this may be a read error. J is TRBJ2-4 and V is TRBV20-1; 7 nucleotides match TRBD2. The ends lost 0 bases at V and 13 bases at J; junction bases unmatched: 12. Germline CDR1 DFQATT, CDR2 SNEGSKA (reference sequence). This CDR3 region has 14 residues. CDR3 sequence reads: CSAREVAAGYGQYF. Written as DNA, the CDR3 is TGCAGTGCTAGAGAAGTAGCAGCGGGGTACGGGCAGTACTTC.

The genes are TRBV12-3 or TRBV12-4 and TRBJ2-1, with 10 nucleotides matching TRBD2. V trimming: 5 bases; J trimming: 7 bases; junction bases outside the gene matches: 2. This CDR3 has 13 amino acids. CDR3 amino acids: CASSGLAVNEQFF. In DNA, the CDR3 is TGTGCCAGCAGTGGACTAGCGGTTAATGAGCAGTTCTTC.

This clonotype was detected ten times or more. The chain uses TRBV7-8 and TRBJ2-5; maybe TRBD1 (5 bases). CDR1 is SGHVS and CDR2 is FQNEAQ in the germline V gene. V was pared by 0 bases and J by 5 bases, with 10 bases between. CDR3 length: 14 residues. The CDR3 region is CASSLAGYRETQYF. The CDR3 DNA sequence: TGTGCCAGCAGCTTAGCGGGATACAGGGAGACCCAGTACTTC.

The rearrangement joins TRBV3-1 to TRBJ2-1, with D unresolved. Trimming shortened V by 3 bases and J by 6 bases, and 15 bases separated the two germline ends. This CDR3 has 15 amino acids. The germline V gene encodes CDR1 LGHDT and CDR2 YNNKEL (reference sequence). The CDR3, as DNA: TGTGCCAGCAGCCAGGGCCTAATGCGAACCAATGAGCAGTTCTTC. Amino acid sequence: CASSQGLMRTNEQFF.

The V gene is TRBV6-5, the J gene TRBJ1-6; 11 nucleotides agree with TRBD1. Looked up from germline, CDR1 is MNHEY and CDR2 is SVGAGI. The CDR3 has 15 residues. V was clipped by 5 bases and J by 9 bases; unmatched bases: 6. CDR3 nucleotides: TGTGCCAGCAGTCGGGACAGGGGGATCAGTTCACCCCTCCACTTT. It encodes CASSRDRGISSPLHF.

The chain recombines TRBV7-2 with TRBJ2-3, with 13 bases aligning to TRBD2. The germline CDR1 and CDR2 sequences are SGHTA and FQGNSA. There are 17 residues in the CDR3. J lost 0 bases, V lost 6 bases, and 6 bases had no gene match. The CDR3 DNA follows: TGTGCCAGCAGTTCCCCGGGACTAGCGGGAAGCACAGATACGCAGTATTTT. It encodes CASSSPGLAGSTDTQYF.

The gene calls are TRBV20-1 and TRBJ2-7; 13 nucleotides agree with TRBD2. The J segment lost 0 bases and the V segment lost 5 bases, leaving 4 bases of the junction unmatched. Germline loops: CDR1 DFQATT, CDR2 SNEGSKA (reference sequence). The CDR3 runs to 15 residues. The CDR3 spells CSASGTSGNSYEQYF. CDR3 in DNA: TGCAGTGCTTCCGGGACTAGCGGGAACTCCTACGAGCAGTACTTC.

This clonotype was seen at least ten times. The chain links TRBV7-2 to TRBJ2-7; D perhaps matches TRBD1 (6 bases). The germline V gene has CDR1 SGHTA and CDR2 FQGNSA. V dropped 5 bases and J dropped 2 bases, with 16 bases sitting between them. There are 15 residues in the CDR3. CDR3 in amino acids: CASSLQQGTPYEQYF. The CDR3 coding sequence is TGTGCCAGCAGCCTTCAACAGGGAACGCCCTACGAGCAGTACTTC.

V usage is TRBV7-9 and J usage is TRBJ2-7, with D hard to call. Trimming stripped 5 bases from V and 4 bases from J, with 6 bases between. The CDR3 contains 11 residues. Germline CDR1 SEHNR, CDR2 FQNEAQ (reference sequence). The CDR3 DNA reads as TGTGCCAGCAGCAAAAAATACGAGCAGTACTTC. This sequence encodes CASSKKYEQYF.

As to this clonotype: A much larger clone differs from this one at a single base, so this may be a read error. This chain connects TRBV7-9 to TRBJ1-6; no firm D call. The germline V gene has CDR1 SEHNR and CDR2 FQNEAQ (reference sequence). The CDR3 runs to 12 residues. DNA of the CDR3: TGTGCCAGCAGCTGGGATAATACACCCCTCCACTTT. This gives the protein CASSWDNTPLHF. The variable domain in full, completed from reference TRBV7-9 and TRBJ1-6, reads DTGVSQNPRHKITKRGQNVTFRCDPISEHNRLYWYRQTLGQGPEFLTYFQNEAQLEKSRLLSDRFSAERPKGSFSTLEIQRTEQGDSAMYLCASSWDNTPLHFGNGTRLTVT.

This clonotype is a singleton in its sample. This chain connects TRBV12-3 or TRBV12-4 to TRBJ2-3; D may correspond to TRBD1 or TRBD2 (6 bases each). The length of the CDR3 is 15 residues. The V end lost 5 bases, the J end lost 3 bases, and 15 bases lay between the germline ends. As DNA, the CDR3 is TGTGCCAGCAGTCAAGCCAGGGGAGGTACAGATACGCAGTATTTT. Its protein product is CASSQARGGTDTQYF.

This clonotype was counted between two and nine times. V usage is TRBV7-2 and J usage is TRBJ2-3; the D is unclear. The V gene lost 1 base and the J gene lost 5 bases, with 16 bases spanning the gap. This CDR3 region has 16 residues. Germline V gives CDR1 SGHTA, CDR2 FQGNSA. CDR3 amino acids: CASSLEGSGLEDTQYF. CDR3 DNA: TGTGCCAGCAGCTTAGAGGGTTCTGGGCTTGAAGATACGCAGTATTTT.

This clonotype was seen many times. The V call is TRBV2, the J call TRBJ2-3; a weak D match, TRBD2 (6 bases). V lost 7 bases, J lost 5 bases, and 19 bases lay in between. The germline gives CDR1 SNHLY, CDR2 FYNNEI. The CDR3 runs 15 residues. DNA of the CDR3: TGTGCCAGCACAGGAGGGGACCGACCTGAAGATACGCAGTATTTT. Amino acid sequence: CASTGGDRPEDTQYF.

The chain links TRBV4-1 to TRBJ2-1; TRBD2 matches at 7 bases. The CDR3 is 18 residues long. V trimming: 0 bases; J trimming: 5 bases; junction bases outside the gene matches: 13. CDR1 is MGHRA, CDR2 YSYEKL, per germline. CDR3 in amino acids: CASSQDPQGGTRHNEQFF. The CDR3 bases are TGCGCCAGCAGCCAAGACCCCCAGGGAGGGACGAGGCACAATGAGCAGTTCTTC.

V is TRBV20-1 and J is TRBJ1-5, with D possibly being TRBD1 (6 bases). The CDR3 consists of 14 residues. The V gene lost 6 bases and the J gene lost 1 base, with 13 bases spanning the gap. Germline loops: CDR1 DFQATT, CDR2 SNEGSKA (reference sequence). The CDR3 protein is CSAPTGVSNQPQHF. In DNA form, the CDR3 reads TGCAGTGCCCCGACAGGCGTAAGCAATCAGCCCCAGCATTTT.

This clonotype was seen ten or more times. The rearrangement links TRBV5-1 to TRBJ2-7; a weak D match, TRBD1 (5 bases). Germline loops: CDR1 SGHRS, CDR2 YFSETQ. V lost 3 bases, J lost 2 bases, and 9 bases lay in between. This CDR3 region has 13 residues. For the CDR3, the DNA is TGCGCCAGCAGCTCCGACAGACCCTACGAGCAGTACTTC. Protein sequence: CASSSDRPYEQYF. The whole variable domain, filled in from reference TRBV5-1 and TRBJ2-7, reads KAGVTQTPRYLIKTRGQQVTLSCSPISGHRSVSWYQQTPGQGLQFLFEYFSETQRNKGNFPGRFSGRQFSNSRSEMNVSTLELGDSALYLCASSSDRPYEQYFGPGTRLTVT.

This clonotype was recorded at least ten times. The chain links TRBV15 to TRBJ1-5, with D unresolved. Germline V gene sequence: CDR1 LNHNV, CDR2 YYDKDF (reference sequence). The CDR3 has 14 residues. The germline V and J ends were trimmed by 5 bases and 7 bases, with 15 bases remaining between them. In nucleotides, the CDR3 is TGTGCCACCAGCCATACTGGACGGCACCAGCCCCAGCATTTT. It translates to CATSHTGRHQPQHF.

This clonotype was detected a few times. The rearrangement uses TRBV7-2 and TRBJ2-7, with TRBD2 as a possible D gene (6 bases). There are 14 residues in the CDR3. Trimming removed 1 base from V and 3 bases from J, with 10 bases in between. CDR1 is SGHTA and CDR2 is FQGNSA in the germline V gene. CDR3 amino acids: CASSLVGRHYEQYF. The CDR3 DNA reads as TGTGCCAGCAGCTTAGTAGGGAGGCACTACGAGCAGTACTTC.

This sequence joins TRBV7-2 and TRBJ2-2; D might be TRBD2 (5 bases). The CDR3 sequence is 16 residues long. Germline loops: CDR1 SGHTA, CDR2 FQGNSA. V was shortened by 5 bases and J by 3 bases, with 16 bases between the two germline ends. The CDR3 loop reads CASSPSPTVYTGELFF. CDR3 coding DNA: TGTGCCAGCAGCCCTAGCCCTACGGTATACACCGGGGAGCTGTTTTTT.

This clonotype turned up a few times. The rearrangement uses TRBV7-9 and TRBJ2-1; D is undetermined. The CDR3 is 16 residues long. The V end was cut by 0 bases, the J end by 5 bases, with 14 bases between. The germline V gene has CDR1 SEHNR and CDR2 FQNEAQ (reference sequence). The CDR3 nucleotides are TGTGCCAGCAGCTTAGCCCGGACCGAAACTCACAATGAGCAGTTCTTC. As protein: CASSLARTETHNEQFF.

This rearrangement joins TRBV5-1 to TRBJ2-1; no definite D call. Deletions cut 5 bases from V and 4 bases from J, with 7 bases between. This CDR3 has 12 residues. CDR1 SGHRS and CDR2 YFSETQ come from the germline V gene. CDR3 coding DNA: TGCGCCAGCAGTTATGAATACAATGAGCAGTTCTTC. Translating gives CASSYEYNEQFF.

On this clonotype itself: An end of the junction differs from the germline gene, which may be a read error. The chain links TRBV12-3 or TRBV12-4 to TRBJ2-7, with D maybe TRBD2 (5 bases). This CDR3 is built from 15 residues. The CDR3 sequence: CTSSPFGSGSYEQYF. The CDR3 DNA reads TGTACCAGCAGCCCCTTTGGCAGCGGCTCCTACGAGCAGTACTTC.

The gene calls are TRBV20-1 and TRBJ1-1, with unresolved D. The CDR3 is 15 amino acids. Trimming removed 6 bases from V and 0 bases from J, with 17 bases in between. The V gene's germline CDR1 is DFQATT and CDR2 SNEGSKA (reference sequence). The CDR3, as DNA: TGCAGTGCGGCAAAAGTTGGCAGAGTGAACACTGAAGCTTTCTTT. It is translated as CSAAKVGRVNTEAFF.

This clonotype was recorded a few times. This rearrangement joins TRBV3-1 to TRBJ1-2, with 7 nucleotides matching TRBD1. Per the germline V gene, CDR1 is LGHDT and CDR2 is YNNKEL (reference sequence). The CDR3 is 12 residues long. Germline trimming cut 0 bases from V and 12 bases from J; bases unmatched to any gene: 4. The CDR3 reads CASSQDAGGDTF. The CDR3 region has the DNA TGTGCCAGCAGCCAAGACGCAGGGGGAGACACCTTC.